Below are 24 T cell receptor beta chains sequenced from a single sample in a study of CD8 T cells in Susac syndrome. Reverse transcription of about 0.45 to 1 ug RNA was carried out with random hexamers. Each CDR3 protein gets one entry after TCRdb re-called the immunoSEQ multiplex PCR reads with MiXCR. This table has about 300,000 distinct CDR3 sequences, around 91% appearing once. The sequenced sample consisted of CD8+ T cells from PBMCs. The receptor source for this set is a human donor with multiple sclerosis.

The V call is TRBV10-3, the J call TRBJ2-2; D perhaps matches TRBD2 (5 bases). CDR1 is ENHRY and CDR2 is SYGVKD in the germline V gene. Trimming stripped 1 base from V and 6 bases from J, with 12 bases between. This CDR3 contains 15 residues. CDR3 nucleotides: TGTGCCATCAGTGAGTTAGGGAGAACGGCCGGGGAGCTGTTTTTT. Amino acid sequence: CAISELGRTAGELFF.

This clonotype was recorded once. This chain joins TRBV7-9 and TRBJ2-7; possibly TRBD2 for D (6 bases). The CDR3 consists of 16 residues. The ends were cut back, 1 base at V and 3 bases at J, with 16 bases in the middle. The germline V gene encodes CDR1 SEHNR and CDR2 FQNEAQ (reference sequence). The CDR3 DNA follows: TGTGCCAGCAGCTTAGGGACGGAGGGGATTGGCTACGAGCAGTACTTC. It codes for CASSLGTEGIGYEQYF.

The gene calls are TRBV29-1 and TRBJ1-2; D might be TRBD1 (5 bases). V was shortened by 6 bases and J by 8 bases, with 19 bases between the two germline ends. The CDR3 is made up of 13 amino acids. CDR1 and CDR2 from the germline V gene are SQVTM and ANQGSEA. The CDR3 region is CSVNPGTPGGYTF. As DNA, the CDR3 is TGCAGCGTGAACCCCGGGACGCCGGGGGGCTACACCTTC.

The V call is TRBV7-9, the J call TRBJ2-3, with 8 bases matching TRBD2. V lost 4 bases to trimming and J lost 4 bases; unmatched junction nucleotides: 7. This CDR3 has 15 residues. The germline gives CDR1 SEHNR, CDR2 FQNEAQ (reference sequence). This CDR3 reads CASSSVSGKADTQYF. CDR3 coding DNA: TGTGCCAGCAGCTCGGTTAGCGGGAAGGCAGATACGCAGTATTTT.

The CDR3 DNA reads TGCGCCAGCAGCCAAGTGGGTCTTGGGGTTGACACCATATATTTT. It is translated as CASSQVGLGVDTIYF. This chain joins TRBV4-1 and TRBJ1-3; D not certain. Germline V gives CDR1 MGHRA, CDR2 YSYEKL. The V end lost 1 base, the J end lost 8 bases, and 15 bases lay between the germline ends. The CDR3 totals 15 residues.

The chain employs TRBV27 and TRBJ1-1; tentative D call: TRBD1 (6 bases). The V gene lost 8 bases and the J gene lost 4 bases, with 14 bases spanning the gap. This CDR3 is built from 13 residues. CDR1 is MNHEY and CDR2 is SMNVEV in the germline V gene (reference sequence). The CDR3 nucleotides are TGTGCCAGCGCTCGGGGGCTGTTCACTGAAGCTTTCTTT. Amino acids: CASARGLFTEAFF.

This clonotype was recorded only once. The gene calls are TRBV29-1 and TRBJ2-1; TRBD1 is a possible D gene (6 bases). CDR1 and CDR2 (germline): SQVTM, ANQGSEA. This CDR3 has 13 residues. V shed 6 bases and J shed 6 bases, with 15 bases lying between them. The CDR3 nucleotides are TGCAGCGTAGAATGGACAGTGTCCAATGAGCAGTTCTTC. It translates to CSVEWTVSNEQFF.

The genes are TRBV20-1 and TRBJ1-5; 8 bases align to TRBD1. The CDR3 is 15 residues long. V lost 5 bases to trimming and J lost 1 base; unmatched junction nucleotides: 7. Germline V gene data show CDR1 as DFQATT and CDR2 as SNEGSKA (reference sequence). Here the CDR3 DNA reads TGCAGTGCTGGTTGGGACAGGCGCAGCAATCAGCCCCAGCATTTT. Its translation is CSAGWDRRSNQPQHF.

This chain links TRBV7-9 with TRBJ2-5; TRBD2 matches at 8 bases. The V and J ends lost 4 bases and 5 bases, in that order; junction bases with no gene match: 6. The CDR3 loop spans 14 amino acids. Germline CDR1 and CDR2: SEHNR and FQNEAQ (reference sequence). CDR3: CASSSPGLGETQYF. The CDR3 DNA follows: TGTGCCAGCAGCTCTCCGGGACTAGGGGAGACCCAGTACTTC.

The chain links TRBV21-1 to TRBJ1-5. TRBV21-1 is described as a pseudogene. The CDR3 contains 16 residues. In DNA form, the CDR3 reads TGTGCCAGCAGCCCACCGATGGAGGGAGACAATCAGCCCCAGCATTTT. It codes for CASSPPMEGDNQPQHF.

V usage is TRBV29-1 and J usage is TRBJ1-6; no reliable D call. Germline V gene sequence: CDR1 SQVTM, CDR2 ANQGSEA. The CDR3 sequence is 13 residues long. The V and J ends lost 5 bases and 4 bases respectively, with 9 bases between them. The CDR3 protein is CSVLDRYNSPLHF. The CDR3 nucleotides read TGCAGCGTTCTTGACCGGTATAATTCACCCCTCCACTTT.

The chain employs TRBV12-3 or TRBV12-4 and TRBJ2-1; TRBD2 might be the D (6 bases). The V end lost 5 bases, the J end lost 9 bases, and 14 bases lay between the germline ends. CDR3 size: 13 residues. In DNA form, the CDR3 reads TGTGCCAGCAGTCCCGCGGGACCGGGTGAGCAGTTCTTC. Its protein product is CASSPAGPGEQFF.

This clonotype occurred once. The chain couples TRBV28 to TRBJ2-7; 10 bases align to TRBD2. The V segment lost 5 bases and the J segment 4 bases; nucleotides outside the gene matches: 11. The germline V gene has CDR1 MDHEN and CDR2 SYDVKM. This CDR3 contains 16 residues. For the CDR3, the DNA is TGTGCCAGCAGTCCGTGGACTAGCGGTTTAAGGTACGAGCAGTACTTC. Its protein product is CASSPWTSGLRYEQYF.

The CDR3 sequence is CASSNTGSTGDTQYF. In nucleotides, the CDR3 is TGTGCCAGCAGCAATACAGGGTCAACTGGGGATACGCAGTATTTT. This chain links TRBV7-3 with TRBJ2-3; the D gene is possibly TRBD1 (6 bases). Germline CDR1 SGHTA, CDR2 FQGTGA. Trimming shortened V by 5 bases and J by 6 bases, and 18 bases separated the two germline ends. The CDR3 consists of 15 residues.

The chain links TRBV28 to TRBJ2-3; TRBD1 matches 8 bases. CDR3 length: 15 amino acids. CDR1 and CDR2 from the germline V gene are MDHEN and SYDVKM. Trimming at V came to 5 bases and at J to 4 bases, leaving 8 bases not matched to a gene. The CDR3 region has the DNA TGTGCCAGCAGTCTTCGGACAGGGAAACCAGATACGCAGTATTTT. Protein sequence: CASSLRTGKPDTQYF. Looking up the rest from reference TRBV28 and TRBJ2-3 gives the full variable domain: DVKVTQSSRYLVKRTGEKVFLECVQDMDHENMFWYRQDPGLGLRLIYFSYDVKMKEKGDIPEGYSVSREKKERFSLILESASTNQTSMYLCASSLRTGKPDTQYFGPGTRLTVL.

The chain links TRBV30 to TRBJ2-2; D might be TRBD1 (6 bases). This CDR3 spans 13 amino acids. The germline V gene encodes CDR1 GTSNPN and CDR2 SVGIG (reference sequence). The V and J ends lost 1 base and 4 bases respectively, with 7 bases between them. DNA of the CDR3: TGTGCCTGGAGTGCGACAGGCACCGGGGAGCTGTTTTTT. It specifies CAWSATGTGELFF.

In DNA, the CDR3 is TGCAGTACCTCTACTCTCGGGACAGGGAAAAACATTCAGTACTTC. It specifies CSTSTLGTGKNIQYF. The V and J genes are TRBV20-1 and TRBJ2-4; 9 nucleotides agree with TRBD1. V shed 8 bases and J 4 bases; nucleotides not matched to a gene: 12. This CDR3 has 15 amino acids. From germline, CDR1 is DFQATT and CDR2 SNEGSKA (reference sequence).

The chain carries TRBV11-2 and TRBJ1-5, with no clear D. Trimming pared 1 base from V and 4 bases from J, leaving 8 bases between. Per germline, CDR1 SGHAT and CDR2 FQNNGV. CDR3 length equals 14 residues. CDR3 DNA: TGTGCCAGCAGCTTAGGGTTAAAAAATCAGCCCCAGCATTTT. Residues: CASSLGLKNQPQHF.

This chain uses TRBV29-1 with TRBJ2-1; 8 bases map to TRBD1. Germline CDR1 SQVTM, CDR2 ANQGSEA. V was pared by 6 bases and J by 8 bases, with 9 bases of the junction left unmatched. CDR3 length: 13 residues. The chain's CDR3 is CSVRDRYNDEQFF. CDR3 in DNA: TGCAGCGTCCGGGACAGGTATAACGATGAGCAGTTCTTC.

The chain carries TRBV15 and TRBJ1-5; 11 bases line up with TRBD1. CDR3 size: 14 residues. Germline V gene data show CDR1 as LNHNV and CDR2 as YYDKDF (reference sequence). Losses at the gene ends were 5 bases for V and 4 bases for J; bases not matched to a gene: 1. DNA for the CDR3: TGTGCCACCAGCCGGGACAGGGGGAATCAGCCCCAGCATTTT. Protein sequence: CATSRDRGNQPQHF.

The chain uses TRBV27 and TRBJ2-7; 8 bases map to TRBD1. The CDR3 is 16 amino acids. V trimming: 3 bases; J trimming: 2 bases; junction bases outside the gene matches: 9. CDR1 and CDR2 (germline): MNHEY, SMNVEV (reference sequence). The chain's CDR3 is CASSFGPGQVPYEQYF. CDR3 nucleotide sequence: TGTGCCAGCAGTTTCGGCCCGGGACAGGTGCCCTACGAGCAGTACTTC.

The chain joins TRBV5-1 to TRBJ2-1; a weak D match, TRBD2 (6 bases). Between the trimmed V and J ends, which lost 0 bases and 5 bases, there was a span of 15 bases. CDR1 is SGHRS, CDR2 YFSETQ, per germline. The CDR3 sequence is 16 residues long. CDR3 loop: CASSLGDFRLDNEQFF. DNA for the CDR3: TGCGCCAGCAGCTTGGGGGACTTCAGGCTCGACAATGAGCAGTTCTTC.

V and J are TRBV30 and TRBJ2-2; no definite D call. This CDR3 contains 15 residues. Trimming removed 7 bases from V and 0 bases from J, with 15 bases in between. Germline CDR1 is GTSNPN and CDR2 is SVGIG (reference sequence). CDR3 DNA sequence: TGTGCCTCCCCACGACACCCATCGAACACCGGGGAGCTGTTTTTT. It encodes CASPRHPSNTGELFF.

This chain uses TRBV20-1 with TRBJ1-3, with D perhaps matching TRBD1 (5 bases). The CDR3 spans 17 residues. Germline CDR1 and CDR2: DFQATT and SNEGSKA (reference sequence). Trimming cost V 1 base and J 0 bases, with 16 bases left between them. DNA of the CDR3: TGCAGTGCTAGAGCCCTGGGGGAGGGGTCCTCTGGAAACACCATATATTTT. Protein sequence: CSARALGEGSSGNTIYF.